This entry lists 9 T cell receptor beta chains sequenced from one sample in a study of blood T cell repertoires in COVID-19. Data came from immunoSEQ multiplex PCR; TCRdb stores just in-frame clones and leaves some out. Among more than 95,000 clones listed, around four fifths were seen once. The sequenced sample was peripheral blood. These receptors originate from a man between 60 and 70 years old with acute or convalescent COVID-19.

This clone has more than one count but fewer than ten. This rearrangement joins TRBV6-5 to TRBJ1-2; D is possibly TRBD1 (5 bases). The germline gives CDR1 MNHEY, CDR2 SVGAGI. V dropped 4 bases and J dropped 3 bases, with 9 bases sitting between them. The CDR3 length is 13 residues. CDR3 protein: CASSLTGDYGYTF. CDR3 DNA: TGTGCCAGCAGTTTAACAGGAGACTATGGCTACACCTTC.

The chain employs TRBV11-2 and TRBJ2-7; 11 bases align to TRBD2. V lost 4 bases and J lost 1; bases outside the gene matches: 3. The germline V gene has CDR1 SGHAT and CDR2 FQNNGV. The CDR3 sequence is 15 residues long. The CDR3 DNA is TGTGCCAGCAGCTGGGGACTAGCGGTATCCTACGAGCAGTACTTC. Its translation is CASSWGLAVSYEQYF.

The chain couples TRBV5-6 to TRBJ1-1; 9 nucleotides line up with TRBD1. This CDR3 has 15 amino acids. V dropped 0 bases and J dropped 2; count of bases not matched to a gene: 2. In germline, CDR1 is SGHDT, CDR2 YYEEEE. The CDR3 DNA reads TGTGCCAGCAGCTTGGCGGGACAGGGTAACACTGAAGCTTTCTTT. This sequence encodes CASSLAGQGNTEAFF.

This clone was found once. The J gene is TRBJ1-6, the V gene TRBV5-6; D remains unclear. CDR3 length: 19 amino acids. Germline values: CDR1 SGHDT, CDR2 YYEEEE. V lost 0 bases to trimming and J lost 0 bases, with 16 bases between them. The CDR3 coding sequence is TGTGCCAGCAGCTTGGGTGCGTCGGGGTTTAACTCCTATAATTCACCCCTCCACTTT. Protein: CASSLGASGFNSYNSPLHF.

The CDR3 here is CASSQRTGTNEKLFF. In nucleotides, the CDR3 is TGTGCCAGCAGCCAACGGACAGGGACTAATGAAAAACTGTTTTTT. The V call is TRBV5-4, the J call TRBJ1-4, with TRBD1 matching 8 bases. Per the germline V gene, CDR1 is SGHNT and CDR2 is YYREEE (reference sequence). The trim removed 4 bases at V and 2 bases at J, leaving 4 bases unmatched. This CDR3 has 15 residues.

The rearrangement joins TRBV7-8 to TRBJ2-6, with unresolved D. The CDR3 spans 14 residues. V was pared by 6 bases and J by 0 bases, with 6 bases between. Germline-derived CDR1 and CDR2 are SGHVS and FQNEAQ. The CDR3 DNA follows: TGTGCCAGCAGTCCTAACTCTGGGGCCAACGTCCTGACTTTC. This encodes CASSPNSGANVLTF.

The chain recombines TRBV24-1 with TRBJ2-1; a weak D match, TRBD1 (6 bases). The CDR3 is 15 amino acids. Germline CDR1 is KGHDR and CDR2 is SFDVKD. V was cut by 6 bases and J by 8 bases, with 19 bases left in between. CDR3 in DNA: TGTGCCACCAGTCTATCAGGGGCTATTATTGATGAGCAGTTCTTC. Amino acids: CATSLSGAIIDEQFF.

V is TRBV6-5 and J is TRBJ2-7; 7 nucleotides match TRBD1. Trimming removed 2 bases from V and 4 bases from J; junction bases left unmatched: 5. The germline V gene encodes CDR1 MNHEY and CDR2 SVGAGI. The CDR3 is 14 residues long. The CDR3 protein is CASSYRDSRYEQYF. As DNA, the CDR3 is TGTGCCAGCAGTTACCGGGACAGTCGATACGAGCAGTACTTC.

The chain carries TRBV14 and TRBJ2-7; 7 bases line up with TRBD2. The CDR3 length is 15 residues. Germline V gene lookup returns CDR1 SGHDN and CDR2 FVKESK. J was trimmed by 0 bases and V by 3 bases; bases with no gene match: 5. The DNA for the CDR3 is TGTGCCAGCAGCCAGGCTAGCGGTCACTCCTACGAGCAGTACTTC. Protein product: CASSQASGHSYEQYF.